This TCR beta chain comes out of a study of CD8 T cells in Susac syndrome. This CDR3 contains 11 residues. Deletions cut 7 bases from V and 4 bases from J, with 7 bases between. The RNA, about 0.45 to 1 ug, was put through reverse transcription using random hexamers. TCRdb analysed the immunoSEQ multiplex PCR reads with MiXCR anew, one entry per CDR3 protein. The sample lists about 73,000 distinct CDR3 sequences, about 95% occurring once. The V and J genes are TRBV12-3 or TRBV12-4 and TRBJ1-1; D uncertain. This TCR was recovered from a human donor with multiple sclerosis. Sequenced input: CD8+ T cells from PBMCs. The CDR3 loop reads CASTPGTEAFF. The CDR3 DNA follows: TGTGCCAGCACCCCGGGCACTGAAGCTTTCTTT.